Listed below are T cell receptor beta chains from one sample, sequenced in a study of beta chain features in type 1 diabetes. TCRdb keeps only in-frame clones here, not all; method: immunoSEQ multiplex PCR. The sample shows some 180,000 clones, about 12% of them seen only once. Material for sequencing was central memory CD4+ T cells from blood. These TCRs come from a young woman in good health. Both conserved end residues are part of each CDR3.

j_call | v_call | cdr3_length | cdr3_aa
TRBJ1-5 | TRBV11-2 | 13 | CASSLQNNQPQHF
TRBJ2-5 | TRBV5-6 | 13 | CASSPGSIATQYF
TRBJ1-2 | TRBV30 | 13 | CAWSVLPRGGYTF
TRBJ2-1 | TRBV7-2 | 15 | CASSLAGVGYNEQFF
TRBJ2-7 | TRBV6-5 | 12 | CASRDRGYEQYF
TRBJ2-1 | TRBV9 | 15 | CASSGRTIPGNEQFF
TRBJ2-5 | TRBV7-6 | 18 | CASSSNPTSGRVQETQYF
TRBJ2-3 | TRBV4-1 | 15 | CASSQVVSGADTQYF
TRBJ1-1 | TRBV5-4 | 15 | CASSFQATGDTEAFF
TRBJ2-7 | TRBV1 | 16 | CTSSQDRELAGSEQYF
TRBJ2-5 | TRBV27 | 15 | CASSPYKTLQETQYF